Following are 25 T cell receptor beta chains from one sample sequenced in a study of OX40 agonist ivuxolimab in advanced cancers. TCRdb's copy holds only in-frame clones and misses some; the assay was immunoSEQ multiplex PCR. Altogether about 33,000 clones are present, 80% to 85% being singletons, with the ten largest covering 20% to 25%. The sample was CD4+ or CD8+ T cells sorted from blood, taken in a trial of the OX40 agonist ivuxolimab. These receptors originate from an adult with an advanced solid tumor such as melanoma, head and neck, liver or kidney cancer.

The V gene is TRBV6-1, the J gene TRBJ1-6; D may be TRBD1 (6 bases). Germline loops: CDR1 MNHNS, CDR2 SASEGT. This CDR3 spans 14 amino acids. The V and J ends lost 7 bases and 7 bases respectively, with 14 bases between them. The CDR3 DNA reads TGTGCCAGCACGCCTCCGGGGGGCAATTCACCCCTCCACTTT. This translates into CASTPPGGNSPLHF.

The chain joins TRBV27 to TRBJ1-6, with TRBD1 matching over 8 bases. The germline gives CDR1 MNHEY, CDR2 SMNVEV (reference sequence). The CDR3 spans 14 residues. J was trimmed by 7 bases and V by 6 bases; bases with no gene match: 5. CDR3 nucleotides: TGTGCCAGCAGAGGGCAGGGGGCAAATTCACCCCTCCACTTT. Amino acids: CASRGQGANSPLHF.

This chain joins TRBV27 and TRBJ2-3; TRBD2 matches 9 bases. The CDR3 loop spans 17 amino acids. V dropped 6 bases and J dropped 0; count of bases not matched to a gene: 10. The germline CDR1 and CDR2 sequences are MNHEY and SMNVEV (reference sequence). CDR3 amino acids: CASSRPLAGTSTDTQYF. The CDR3 DNA reads TGTGCCAGCAGCCGACCCCTAGCGGGGACTAGCACAGATACGCAGTATTTT.

The genes are TRBV7-6 and TRBJ1-1, with D tentatively TRBD1 (5 bases). CDR3 length: 16 residues. Deletions cut 0 bases from V and 3 bases from J, with 14 bases between. CDR1 SGHVS and CDR2 FNYEAQ come from the germline V gene. The CDR3 protein is CASSLAPGAGYTEAFF. Written as DNA, the CDR3 is TGTGCCAGCAGCTTAGCTCCCGGGGCGGGGTACACTGAAGCTTTCTTT.

The chain recombines TRBV5-4 with TRBJ2-1, with 11 bases identical to TRBD2. V was clipped by 2 bases and J by 9 bases; unmatched bases: 10. The CDR3 has 16 residues. In germline, CDR1 is SGHNT, CDR2 YYREEE (reference sequence). CDR3 bases: TGTGCCAGCAGCTTAATAGCGGGGGGGCCTCAAGGTGAGCAGTTCTTC. Residues: CASSLIAGGPQGEQFF.

This clone is a singleton in its sample. This rearrangement joins TRBV9 to TRBJ1-6, with TRBD1 as a possible D gene (6 bases). V was clipped by 4 bases and J by 7 bases, with 12 bases between them. This CDR3 has 14 amino acids. Germline V gene data show CDR1 as SGDLS and CDR2 as YYNGEE. DNA for the CDR3: TGTGCCAGCAGCTGGGGGCAGGGCAATTCACCCCTCCACTTT. This codes for CASSWGQGNSPLHF.

This chain links TRBV30 with TRBJ2-2; TRBD1 matches at 9 bases. The CDR3 totals 13 residues. Germline lookup yields CDR1 GTSNPN and CDR2 SVGIG (reference sequence). Trimming at V came to 5 bases and at J to 11 bases, leaving 9 bases not matched to a gene. CDR3 nucleotide sequence: TGTGCCTGGGGGGGACAGGGAAAAAGAGAGCTGTTTTTT. Its translation is CAWGGQGKRELFF.

The CDR3 region is CASSEPGAGKTWAYGYTF. CDR3 in DNA: TGTGCCAGCAGTGAACCCGGGGCAGGGAAAACATGGGCTTATGGCTACACCTTC. The gene calls are TRBV6-1 and TRBJ1-2; a weak D match, TRBD1 (5 bases). Germline CDR1 reads MNHNS; CDR2 reads SASEGT. The ends were cut back, 2 bases at V and 5 bases at J, with 24 bases in the middle. This CDR3 has 18 residues.

CDR3 in amino acids: CASSLVFGVTDTQYF. The CDR3 DNA follows: TGTGCCAGCAGCTTGGTGTTCGGGGTGACAGATACGCAGTATTTT. The chain couples TRBV5-6 to TRBJ2-3; weak D call: TRBD2 (5 bases). V gave up 0 bases and J gave up 3 bases, with 11 bases separating them. Looked up from germline, CDR1 is SGHDT and CDR2 is YYEEEE. This CDR3 contains 15 residues.

This chain connects TRBV20-1 to TRBJ1-2; TRBD1 matches 7 bases. Trimming removed 5 bases from V and 8 bases from J; junction bases left unmatched: 5. Looked up from germline, CDR1 is DFQATT and CDR2 is SNEGSKA (reference sequence). This CDR3 is 11 amino acids long. CDR3 coding DNA: TGCAGTGCTTGGACAGGAAAGGGCTACACCTTC. Translating it yields CSAWTGKGYTF.

J is TRBJ1-6 and V is TRBV5-1, with TRBD1 matching over 7 bases. Trimming removed 6 bases from V and 0 bases from J; junction bases left unmatched: 6. Germline CDR1 is SGHRS and CDR2 is YFSETQ. The CDR3 contains 16 residues. The CDR3 nucleotides are TGCGCCAGCAAAGGGACAGCAAGCTCCTATAATTCACCCCTCCACTTT. This sequence encodes CASKGTASSYNSPLHF.

The chain links TRBV28 to TRBJ2-7; 7 bases map to TRBD1. After removal of 6 bases from V and 5 bases from J, the junction contained 7 bases not matched to a gene. CDR3 length equals 13 residues. The germline V gene has CDR1 MDHEN and CDR2 SYDVKM. The CDR3 DNA reads TGTGCCAGCAGCCCGGGACAGTTCAACGAGCAGTACTTC. Protein sequence: CASSPGQFNEQYF.

DNA for the CDR3: TGTGCCAGCAGGGTGACAGGGGGCACTGAAGCTTTCTTT. Translated: CASRVTGGTEAFF. The V and J genes are TRBV28 and TRBJ1-1; 9 nucleotides agree with TRBD1. Germline values: CDR1 MDHEN, CDR2 SYDVKM. The CDR3 spans 13 residues. V was clipped by 6 bases and J by 4 bases; unmatched bases: 3. The whole variable domain, filled in from reference TRBV28 and TRBJ1-1, reads DVKVTQSSRYLVKRTGEKVFLECVQDMDHENMFWYRQDPGLGLRLIYFSYDVKMKEKGDIPEGYSVSREKKERFSLILESASTNQTSMYLCASRVTGGTEAFFGQGTRLTVV.

By proportion, this clone is medium-sized. The CDR3, as DNA: TGTGCCAGCACCGCAGTACAAGACCTAAACACTGAAGCTTTCTTT. Amino acids: CASTAVQDLNTEAFF. The rearrangement links TRBV9 to TRBJ1-1; no reliable D call. This CDR3 contains 15 residues. V was shortened by 6 bases and J by 2 bases, with 17 bases between the two germline ends. Germline assignment: CDR1 SGDLS and CDR2 YYNGEE.

V and J are TRBV30 and TRBJ2-5; the D is unclear. Trimming pared 1 base from V and 4 bases from J, leaving 7 bases between. This CDR3 contains 12 residues. Germline V gene lookup returns CDR1 GTSNPN and CDR2 SVGIG (reference sequence). This CDR3 reads CAWSGLGETQYF. The CDR3 DNA reads as TGTGCCTGGAGTGGACTGGGAGAGACCCAGTACTTC.

The chain links TRBV5-4 to TRBJ1-2; no firm D call. The V gene lost 1 base and the J gene lost 8 bases, with 15 bases spanning the gap. The V gene's germline CDR1 is SGHNT and CDR2 YYREEE (reference sequence). CDR3 length: 14 residues. The CDR3 reads CASSLFTGLGGYTF. The CDR3 DNA reads TGTGCCAGCAGCTTGTTCACGGGTCTGGGGGGCTACACCTTC.

V is TRBV6-5 and J is TRBJ1-2; D perhaps matches TRBD1 (5 bases). CDR1 is MNHEY and CDR2 is SVGAGI in the germline V gene. V gave up 7 bases and J gave up 8 bases, with 17 bases separating them. This CDR3 has 13 residues. In nucleotides, the CDR3 is TGTGCCAGCAATTCGGGACGGGGAAGGGGCTACACCTTC. Translating gives CASNSGRGRGYTF.

The genes are TRBV13 and TRBJ1-4; tentative D call: TRBD1 (5 bases). CDR1 is PRHDT and CDR2 is FYEKMQ in the germline V gene (reference sequence). CDR3 size: 16 residues. V was shortened by 1 base and J by 3 bases, with 12 bases between the two germline ends. The CDR3 protein is CASSLVRVGPNEKLFF. DNA for the CDR3: TGTGCCAGCAGCTTAGTCCGGGTGGGGCCTAATGAAAAACTGTTTTTT.

V and J are TRBV5-5 and TRBJ2-3; possible D gene TRBD1, 6 bases. CDR1 is SGHKS, CDR2 YYEKEE, per germline (reference sequence). The CDR3 has 14 residues. V lost 7 bases and J lost 1, with 13 bases in between. The CDR3: CASGRGVGTDTQYF. CDR3 nucleotides: TGTGCCAGCGGCAGGGGAGTGGGCACAGATACGCAGTATTTT.

This clone was seen a handful of times. This rearrangement joins TRBV7-2 to TRBJ2-5, with D possibly TRBD1 on 5 matching bases. Germline CDR1 is SGHTA and CDR2 is FQGNSA. The CDR3 sequence is 12 residues long. With 1 base removed from V and 9 bases from J, the gap between germline ends came to 9 bases. The CDR3 DNA reads as TGTGCCAGCAGCTTAGAAAGGGGATCCCAGTACTTC. It encodes CASSLERGSQYF.

The rearrangement uses TRBV11-2 and TRBJ2-7; 7 bases are shared with TRBD1. CDR1 SGHAT and CDR2 FQNNGV come from the germline V gene. CDR3 length equals 12 residues. Unmatched junction bases numbered 2, after V lost 1 base and J lost 8 bases. CDR3 loop: CASSLGQGKQYF. In nucleotides, the CDR3 is TGTGCCAGCAGCTTAGGACAGGGCAAGCAGTACTTC.

This chain joins TRBV5-4 and TRBJ2-3; TRBD2 matches at 10 bases. V lost 5 bases to trimming and J lost 5 bases; unmatched junction nucleotides: 8. The germline gives CDR1 SGHNT, CDR2 YYREEE (reference sequence). The CDR3 extends over 15 amino acids. Here the CDR3 DNA reads TGTGCCAGCAGTCCCTCGCCTAGCGGGGGAGATACGCAGTATTTT. Its protein product is CASSPSPSGGDTQYF. Full variable domain (remainder filled in from reference TRBV5-4 and TRBJ2-3): ETGVTQSPTHLIKTRGQQVTLRCSSQSGHNTVSWYQQALGQGPQFIFQYYREEENGRGNFPPRFSGLQFPNYSSELNVNALELDDSALYLCASSPSPSGGDTQYFGPGTRLTVL.

The CDR3 sequence: CASGTGANTGELFF. The CDR3 DNA follows: TGTGCCAGCGGAACAGGGGCGAACACCGGGGAGCTGTTTTTT. The rearrangement joins TRBV5-6 to TRBJ2-2; TRBD1 matches at 7 bases. Germline CDR1 is SGHDT and CDR2 is YYEEEE. This CDR3 region has 14 residues. Trimming took 7 bases from V and 0 from J; bases not matched to a gene: 3.

The V and J genes are TRBV6-5 and TRBJ1-6, with 8 bases lining up with TRBD1. V lost 2 bases to trimming and J lost 6 bases; unmatched junction nucleotides: 6. This CDR3 has 16 amino acids. Germline-derived CDR1 and CDR2 are MNHEY and SVGAGI. The CDR3 bases are TGTGCCAGCAGTTACGCAGGACAGGGAGGTAATTCACCCCTCCACTTT. It specifies CASSYAGQGGNSPLHF.

The rearrangement links TRBV7-9 to TRBJ2-3; 10 nucleotides match TRBD1. Per germline, CDR1 SEHNR and CDR2 FQNEAQ (reference sequence). This CDR3 spans 17 amino acids. Germline trimming cut 2 bases from V and 5 bases from J; bases unmatched to any gene: 10. The CDR3 nucleotides read TGTGCCAGCAGCTTAAGAACCGGGACAGGGGTTCGAGATACGCAGTATTTT. As protein: CASSLRTGTGVRDTQYF. The entire variable domain, with the rest obtained from reference TRBV7-9 and TRBJ2-3, is as follows: DTGVSQNPRHKITKRGQNVTFRCDPISEHNRLYWYRQTLGQGPEFLTYFQNEAQLEKSRLLSDRFSAERPKGSFSTLEIQRTEQGDSAMYLCASSLRTGTGVRDTQYFGPGTRLTVL.